The T cell receptor beta chain under discussion was sequenced for a study of blood T cell repertoires in COVID-19. Study-wide context: Acute and convalescent COVID-19 samples came from the United States, Italy and Spain. In each case, the material was cDNA or gDNA derived from T cells, B-cell-depleted T cells, or PBMCs.

Original methodology: Estimated nucleated cell counts came from reference gene primer amplification. The assay was immunoSEQ multiplex PCR, and TCRdb's table has in-frame clones only and misses some. Clonal size and the V and J genes are those of that table, whereas D and trimming came from the DNA. The sample carries over 100,000 clones, about nine tenths recorded once. The CDR3 runs 18 residues. V lost 4 bases, J lost 1 base, and 11 bases stayed unmatched. The V gene's germline CDR1 is SGHDT and CDR2 YYEEEE. The TCR originated in a man aged 40-49 years with acute or convalescent COVID-19. Sequencing was carried out using peripheral blood. The rearrangement uses TRBV5-6 and TRBJ1-5, with 10 bases lining up with TRBD1. CDR3 residues: CASSPGQGTWVSNQPQHF. The DNA of the CDR3 is TGTGCCAGCAGCCCGGGACAGGGGACGTGGGTGAGCAATCAGCCCCAGCATTTT.